Included here is one T cell receptor (beta chain) sequence, with context. Antigen: not known. This specimen comes from a study of PD-1 blockade in mismatch repair-deficient tumors. Study information: Enrolled about 2013-2016, patients had progressing, pretreated mismatch repair-deficient cancers of 12 to 13 types.

The method was immunoSEQ multiplex PCR; TCRdb's version includes in-frame clones alone and lacks a portion of them. This table has some 120,000 clones, more than 70% appearing once. In germline, CDR1 is SGHNT, CDR2 YENEEA. This CDR3 has 18 residues. V dropped 1 base and J dropped 5; count of bases not matched to a gene: 16. Every patient had mismatch repair deficiency by PCR or immunohistochemistry. TCR sequencing covered a few patients who responded to pembrolizumab. Broader study findings: Tumor-resident clones, often undetectable pretreatment in blood, expanded then contracted after pembrolizumab.

This clonotype originated in an adult with mismatch repair-deficient cancer. This specimen consisted of peripheral blood, obtained approximately 70 weeks after starting pembrolizumab. This chain connects TRBV11-3 to TRBJ1-2; 7 nucleotides match TRBD1. The CDR3 DNA sequence: TGTGCCAGCAGCTTAGTTCCGAGGGACAGTCGCGGAGGTTATGGCTACACCTTC. Translated: CASSLVPRDSRGGYGYTF.